The next 8 T cell receptor beta chains were all read from a single sample in a study of vaccination effects on CD4 cells after COVID-19. These receptors have no identified antigens. Clones were sequenced by immunoSEQ multiplex PCR, and TCRdb holds only the in-frame ones, with some missing. The table shows roughly 30,000 clones, with roughly 74% occurring only once. The culture ran for nine to eleven days, and then CD4+ T cells were isolated. Each participant received a vaccine that was either BNT162b2 or mRNA-1273, given as two doses. Sequenced material: CD4+ T cells from PBMCs cultured without peptide, taken after COVID-19 vaccination. Receptors were obtained from a human donor who received a COVID-19 vaccine.

This chain links TRBV5-5 with TRBJ1-1, with D possibly matching TRBD1 (5 bases). Trimming removed 4 bases at V and 6 bases at J, with 19 bases between. The CDR3 is 15 residues long. Germline-derived CDR1 and CDR2 are SGHKS and YYEKEE (reference sequence). CDR3 sequence reads: CASSPGTYSNAEAFF. The DNA of the CDR3 is TGTGCCAGCAGCCCCGGGACCTACTCAAACGCTGAAGCTTTCTTT.

Written as DNA, the CDR3 is TGCGCCAGCAGCCTCCGGTATGAGCGGGGGACAGATACGCAGTATTTT. It encodes CASSLRYERGTDTQYF. The V and J genes are TRBV4-1 and TRBJ2-3; 8 bases line up with TRBD2. The CDR3 is 16 residues long. V lost 4 bases, J lost 3 bases, and 9 bases stayed unmatched. CDR1 and CDR2 (germline): MGHRA, YSYEKL.

This clone has only one observation. V gene TRBV30 combines with J gene TRBJ2-5; the D gene is possibly TRBD2 (5 bases). There are 15 residues in the CDR3. Germline-derived CDR1 and CDR2 are GTSNPN and SVGIG (reference sequence). Trimming removed 2 bases at V and 2 bases at J, with 15 bases between. The DNA for the CDR3 is TGTGCCTGGAGTTTTTTCCCTGGGAGACAAGAGACCCAGTACTTC. Protein: CAWSFFPGRQETQYF. Supplemented by reference TRBV30 and TRBJ2-5, the full variable domain reads SQTIHQWPATLVQPVGSPLSLECTVEGTSNPNLYWYRQAAGRGLQLLFYSVGIGQISSEVPQNLSASRPQDRQFILSSKKLLLSDSGFYLCAWSFFPGRQETQYFGPGTRLLVL.

J is TRBJ2-5 and V is TRBV14; D gene uncertain. This CDR3 comprises 16 residues. Germline-derived CDR1 and CDR2 are SGHDN and FVKESK. V was trimmed by 4 bases and J by 5 bases, leaving 20 bases between them. In nucleotides, the CDR3 is TGTGCCAGCAGCCCGTTAGACTGGTACTTGGGGGAGACCCAGTACTTC. Translation gives CASSPLDWYLGETQYF.

A word on this clone: Mismatch with germline at one junction end may stem from a read error. The V call is TRBV7-7, the J call TRBJ2-5, with 11 positions matching TRBD2. Germline V gene lookup returns CDR1 SSHAT and CDR2 FNYEAQ (reference sequence). The CDR3 is made up of 15 amino acids. Here the CDR3 reads CASSLLAGAQETQYF. Written as DNA, the CDR3 is TGTGCTAGCAGCTTACTAGCGGGAGCCCAGGAGACCCAGTACTTC.

The chain carries TRBV20-1 and TRBJ2-3; no clear D. The CDR3 sequence is 12 residues long. V shed 3 bases and J shed 7 bases, with 11 bases lying between them. Germline V gene lookup returns CDR1 DFQATT and CDR2 SNEGSKA (reference sequence). The DNA of the CDR3 is TGCAGTGCTAGTAAGGCCGACTATACGCAGTATTTT. Amino acids: CSASKADYTQYF.

This clone was found a few times. The chain is built from TRBV6-6 and TRBJ1-5; 10 bases are a match to TRBD1. CDR1 and CDR2 from the germline V gene are MNHNY and SVGAGI (reference sequence). The CDR3 has 14 residues. The V segment lost 6 bases and the J segment 6 bases; nucleotides outside the gene matches: 5. CDR3 residues: CASSSDRGRQPQHF. The CDR3 nucleotides read TGTGCCAGCAGCTCAGACAGGGGGCGTCAGCCCCAGCATTTT.

This chain links TRBV9 with TRBJ1-2, with a weak D call TRBD1 (5 bases). Germline CDR1 is SGDLS and CDR2 is YYNGEE. The CDR3 is 15 amino acids. The germline V and J ends were trimmed by 0 bases and 3 bases, with 12 bases remaining between them. The CDR3 is CASSVGQGLYYGYTF. The CDR3 DNA sequence: TGTGCCAGCAGCGTAGGGCAGGGCCTTTACTATGGCTACACCTTC.